This TCR beta chain derives from a study of T cell changes during pregnancy in multiple sclerosis. Measured with immunoSEQ multiplex PCR; TCRdb has only the in-frame clones, and not every one. The sample contains around 34,000 clones, 90% of which appear only once. The specimen was CD8+ T cells from peripheral blood mononuclear cells, collected in the first trimester of pregnancy. The TCR originated in a female donor with multiple sclerosis, enrolled in a pregnancy study.

The CDR3 loop is CASNEGVDYGYTF. CDR3 bases: TGTGCCAGTAACGAGGGGGTGGACTATGGCTACACCTTC. V is TRBV19 and J is TRBJ1-2; possible D gene TRBD1, 6 bases. Germline V gene sequence: CDR1 LNHDA, CDR2 SQIVND (reference sequence). Trimming removed 7 bases at V and 3 bases at J, with 12 bases between. The CDR3 is 13 amino acids.